This T cell receptor (beta chain) was captured by sequencing in a study of identical twins. Notes on the study in general: Excess twin sharing in beta out-of-frame sequences was weaker.

Regarding this clonotype: Its antigen is not known.

Germline values: CDR1 SGHRS, CDR2 YFSETQ. The CDR3 contains 17 residues. Unmatched junction bases numbered 12, after V lost 3 bases and J lost 4 bases. TCRdb re-analysed the 5' RACE reads in MiXCR, keeping a single row per CDR3 protein. The table shows 400,000 to 600,000 distinct CDR3 sequences, with around 24% occurring only once. The sample was also linked to a second study, of yellow fever vaccine responses in identical twins. Per that study: The authors reported partly convergent, partly personalized vaccine responses in identical twins.

The clonotype comes from a woman aged 18-29 years in good health. What was sequenced was CD4+ T cells sorted from blood. The chain joins TRBV5-1 to TRBJ2-3, with TRBD2 identical over 9 bases. As DNA, the CDR3 is TGCGCCAGCAGCTCATCGGGACTAGCATTTGGGGCAGATACGCAGTATTTT. Its protein is CASSSSGLAFGADTQYF.